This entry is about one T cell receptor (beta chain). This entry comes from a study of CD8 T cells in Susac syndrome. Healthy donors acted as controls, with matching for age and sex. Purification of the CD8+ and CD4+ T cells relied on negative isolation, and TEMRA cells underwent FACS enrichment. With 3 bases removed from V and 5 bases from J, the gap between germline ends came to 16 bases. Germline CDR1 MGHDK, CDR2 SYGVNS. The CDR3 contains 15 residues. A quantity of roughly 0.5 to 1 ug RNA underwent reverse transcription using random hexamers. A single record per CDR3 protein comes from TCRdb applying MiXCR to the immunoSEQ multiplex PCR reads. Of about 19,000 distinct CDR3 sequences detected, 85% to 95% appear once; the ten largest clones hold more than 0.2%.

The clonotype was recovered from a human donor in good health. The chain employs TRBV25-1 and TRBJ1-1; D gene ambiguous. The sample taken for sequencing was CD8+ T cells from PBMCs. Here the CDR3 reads CASSDNLEGRTEAFF. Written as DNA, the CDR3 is TGTGCCAGCAGTGACAATTTGGAAGGGCGGACTGAAGCTTTCTTT.